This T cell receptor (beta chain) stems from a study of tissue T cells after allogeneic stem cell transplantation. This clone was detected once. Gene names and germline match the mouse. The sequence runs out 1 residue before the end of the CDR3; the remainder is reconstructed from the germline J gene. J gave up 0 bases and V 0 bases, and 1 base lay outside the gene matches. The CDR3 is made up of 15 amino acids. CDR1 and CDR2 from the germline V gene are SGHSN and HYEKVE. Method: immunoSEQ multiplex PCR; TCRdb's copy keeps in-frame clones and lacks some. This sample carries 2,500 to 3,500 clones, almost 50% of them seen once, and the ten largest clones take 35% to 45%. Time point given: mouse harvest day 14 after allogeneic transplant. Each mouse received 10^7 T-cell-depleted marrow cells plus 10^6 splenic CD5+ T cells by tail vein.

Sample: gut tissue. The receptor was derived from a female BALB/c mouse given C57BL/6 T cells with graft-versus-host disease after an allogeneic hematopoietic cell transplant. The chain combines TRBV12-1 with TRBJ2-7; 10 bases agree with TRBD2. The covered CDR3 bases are TGTGCCAGCTCTCTCGGGACTGGGGTCTCCTATGAACAGTAC. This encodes CASSLGTGVSYEQY. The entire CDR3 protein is CASSLGTGVSYEQYF.